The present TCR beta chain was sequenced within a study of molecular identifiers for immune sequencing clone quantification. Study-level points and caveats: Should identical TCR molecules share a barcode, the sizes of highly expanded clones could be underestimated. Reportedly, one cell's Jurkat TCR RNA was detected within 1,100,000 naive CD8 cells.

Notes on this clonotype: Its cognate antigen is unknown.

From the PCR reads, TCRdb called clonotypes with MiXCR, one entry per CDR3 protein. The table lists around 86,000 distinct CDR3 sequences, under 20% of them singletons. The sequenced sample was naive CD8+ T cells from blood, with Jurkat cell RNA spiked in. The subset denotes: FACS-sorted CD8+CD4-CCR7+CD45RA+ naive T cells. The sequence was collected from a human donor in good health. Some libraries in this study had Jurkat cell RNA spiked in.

This CDR3 reads CASSLTLAGGNIDTQYF. The CDR3 bases are TGTGCCAGCAGTCTTACCCTAGCGGGAGGGAACATAGATACGCAGTATTTT. This chain connects TRBV28 to TRBJ2-3; 12 bases align to TRBD2. After removal of 5 bases from V and 5 bases from J, the junction contained 11 bases not matched to a gene. The CDR3 loop spans 17 amino acids. Germline V gene data show CDR1 as MDHEN and CDR2 as SYDVKM.